These T cell receptor beta chains were read from a single sample in a study of T cell repertoires in cytomegalovirus infection. Their specific antigens are unknown. Each CDR3 protein gets one entry after TCRdb re-called the reads with MiXCR. Counted here are around 430,000 distinct CDR3 sequences, about 42% occurring once; the ten biggest clones make up about two fifths. The sample consisted of cultured PBMCs, taken from culture after CMV antigen stimulation. The receptors derive from a human donor in good health (CMV status not recorded). Some clones in this sample may be carry-over from other donors' samples. Each CDR3 is given with its conserved first and last residue. The order of the fields is clone size, D gene, J gene, CDR3 length, V gene, CDR3 DNA, CDR3 protein. D genes are given only for firm matches. Rows may omit the clone size; those that give it use once, few, many or a size class.

clone_size: -
d_call: TRBD2
j_call: TRBJ2-3
cdr3_length: 15
v_call: TRBV20-1
cdr3_nt: TGCAGTGCTAGAAGGCGGGGGGTCCCCACAGATACGCAGTATTTT
cdr3_aa: CSARRRGVPTDTQYF

clone_size: many
d_call: -
j_call: TRBJ1-2
cdr3_length: 13
v_call: TRBV7-2
cdr3_nt: TGTGCCAGCAGCTCCCGACAAAACTATGGCTACACCTTC
cdr3_aa: CASSSRQNYGYTF

clone_size: -
d_call: -
j_call: TRBJ2-3
cdr3_length: 14
v_call: TRBV27
cdr3_nt: TGTGCCAGCAGGGACCCCCCAAGCACAGATACGCAGTATTTT
cdr3_aa: CASRDPPSTDTQYF

clone_size: -
d_call: TRBD1
j_call: TRBJ2-3
cdr3_length: 17
v_call: TRBV6-1
cdr3_nt: TGTGCCAGCAGCACCGGGACAGGGGGTTGGGGCACAGATACGCAGTATTTT
cdr3_aa: CASSTGTGGWGTDTQYF

clone_size: few
d_call: -
j_call: TRBJ2-5
cdr3_length: 15
v_call: TRBV7-2
cdr3_nt: TGTGCCAGCAGCTTAGGACGCGGGGCGGGGGAGACCCAGTACTTC
cdr3_aa: CASSLGRGAGETQYF

clone_size: few
d_call: -
j_call: TRBJ1-1
cdr3_length: 13
v_call: TRBV12-3/TRBV12-4
cdr3_nt: TGTGCCAGCAGGCGGAATATGGGGACTGAAGCTTTCTTT
cdr3_aa: CASRRNMGTEAFF

clone_size: few
d_call: -
j_call: TRBJ2-7
cdr3_length: 15
v_call: TRBV7-2
cdr3_nt: TGTGCCAGCAGCTTAGCTCCGGGGCTTCCCTACGAGCAGTACTTC
cdr3_aa: CASSLAPGLPYEQYF

clone_size: few
d_call: -
j_call: TRBJ1-5
cdr3_length: 13
v_call: TRBV6-5
cdr3_nt: TGTGCCACTGGAGACGGACTGAATCAGCCCCAGCATTTT
cdr3_aa: CATGDGLNQPQHF

clone_size: -
d_call: -
j_call: TRBJ2-2
cdr3_length: 17
v_call: TRBV9
cdr3_nt: TGTGCCAGCAGCCTCACAACCGGACATATCTCGACCGGGGAGCTGTTTTTT
cdr3_aa: CASSLTTGHISTGELFF

clone_size: -
d_call: -
j_call: TRBJ1-1
cdr3_length: 11
v_call: TRBV7-2
cdr3_nt: TGTGCCAGCAGCTTCGGTAATTGGGCTTTCTTT
cdr3_aa: CASSFGNWAFF

clone_size: -
d_call: TRBD2
j_call: TRBJ2-1
cdr3_length: 13
v_call: TRBV6-2/TRBV6-3
cdr3_nt: TGTGCCAGCAAGCGGGGGTTGTCGGGTGAGCAGTTCTTC
cdr3_aa: CASKRGLSGEQFF

clone_size: few
d_call: TRBD2
j_call: TRBJ2-1
cdr3_length: 16
v_call: TRBV6-1
cdr3_nt: TGTGCCAGCAGTGCCGGGGGGGCTAGCTCCTACAATGAGCAGTTCTTC
cdr3_aa: CASSAGGASSYNEQFF

clone_size: few
d_call: TRBD2
j_call: TRBJ2-1
cdr3_length: 18
v_call: TRBV7-8
cdr3_nt: TGTGCCAGCAGCCCATTAGCGGGAGGTCGTCGCGCCTACAATGAGCAGTTCTTC
cdr3_aa: CASSPLAGGRRAYNEQFF

clone_size: -
d_call: -
j_call: TRBJ2-7
cdr3_length: 14
v_call: TRBV6-5
cdr3_nt: TGTGCCAGCAGCCCTTCGGACAGATCCTACGAGCAGTACTTC
cdr3_aa: CASSPSDRSYEQYF

clone_size: few
d_call: TRBD2
j_call: TRBJ2-5
cdr3_length: 17
v_call: TRBV7-8
cdr3_nt: TGTGCCAGCAGCCGGGGACTAGCGTCGAACCTACAAGAGACCCAGTACTTC
cdr3_aa: CASSRGLASNLQETQYF

clone_size: -
d_call: TRBD2
j_call: TRBJ2-1
cdr3_length: 16
v_call: TRBV10-3
cdr3_nt: TGTGCCATCAGTGAGGCGGGAGGGTTATTTAACAATGAGCAGTTCTTC
cdr3_aa: CAISEAGGLFNNEQFF

clone_size: many
d_call: -
j_call: TRBJ1-1
cdr3_length: 13
v_call: TRBV7-2
cdr3_nt: TGTGCCAGCAGCTTAACAGAGAACACTGAAGCTTTCTTT
cdr3_aa: CASSLTENTEAFF

clone_size: few
d_call: TRBD1
j_call: TRBJ2-3
cdr3_length: 18
v_call: TRBV11-2
cdr3_nt: TGTGCCAGCAGCTTGGGTTGGACAGGGGGTCTTGGCACAGATACGCAGTATTTT
cdr3_aa: CASSLGWTGGLGTDTQYF

clone_size: -
d_call: -
j_call: TRBJ2-1
cdr3_length: 13
v_call: TRBV4-2
cdr3_nt: TGTGCCAGCAGCCAAGGAGATAGGGATGAGCAGTTCTTC
cdr3_aa: CASSQGDRDEQFF

clone_size: few
d_call: -
j_call: TRBJ2-5
cdr3_length: 15
v_call: TRBV7-8
cdr3_nt: TGTGCCAGCAGCTTAGTTGGGAGCCGTAGGAAGACCCAGTACTTC
cdr3_aa: CASSLVGSRRKTQYF

clone_size: -
d_call: -
j_call: TRBJ1-3
cdr3_length: 14
v_call: TRBV7-2
cdr3_nt: TGTGCCAGCGCCAGTTGGAGCTCTGGAAACACCATATATTTT
cdr3_aa: CASASWSSGNTIYF

clone_size: -
d_call: -
j_call: TRBJ1-1
cdr3_length: 12
v_call: TRBV29-1
cdr3_nt: TGCAGCGTTGCCAAAAGGGGCACTGAAGCTTTCTTT
cdr3_aa: CSVAKRGTEAFF

clone_size: -
d_call: -
j_call: TRBJ2-5
cdr3_length: 15
v_call: TRBV20-1
cdr3_nt: TGCAGTGCTAGAGAGCTAGCACAGTACCAAGAGACCCAGTACTTC
cdr3_aa: CSARELAQYQETQYF

clone_size: -
d_call: TRBD1
j_call: TRBJ2-5
cdr3_length: 15
v_call: TRBV12-3/TRBV12-4
cdr3_nt: TGTGCCAGCAGTTTAGGGGACAGAGATAAAGAGACCCAGTACTTC
cdr3_aa: CASSLGDRDKETQYF

clone_size: -
d_call: -
j_call: TRBJ2-2
cdr3_length: 16
v_call: TRBV2
cdr3_nt: TGTGCCAGCAGCCCACTGGGACTCATAAACACCGGGGAGCTGTTTTTT
cdr3_aa: CASSPLGLINTGELFF

clone_size: -
d_call: -
j_call: TRBJ2-7
cdr3_length: 14
v_call: TRBV4-1
cdr3_nt: TGCGCCAGCAGCCACACAGGATCCTCCTACGAGCAGTACTTC
cdr3_aa: CASSHTGSSYEQYF

clone_size: many
d_call: TRBD2
j_call: TRBJ2-7
cdr3_length: 15
v_call: TRBV7-2
cdr3_nt: TGTGCCAGCAGCTCCCGTAGCGGGAGCCCCTACGAGCAGTACTTC
cdr3_aa: CASSSRSGSPYEQYF

clone_size: -
d_call: -
j_call: TRBJ2-1
cdr3_length: 15
v_call: TRBV7-1
cdr3_nt: TGTGCCAGCAGCCCCCCTAACGGAGTCCCAAATGAGCAGTTCTTC
cdr3_aa: CASSPPNGVPNEQFF

clone_size: -
d_call: TRBD2
j_call: TRBJ2-5
cdr3_length: 16
v_call: TRBV4-3
cdr3_nt: TGCGCCAGCAGCCAATCAAGACTAGCGGGAGAGGAGACCCAGTACTTC
cdr3_aa: CASSQSRLAGEETQYF

clone_size: -
d_call: -
j_call: TRBJ2-3
cdr3_length: 15
v_call: TRBV6-1
cdr3_nt: TGTGCCAGCAGTCTCAGGGAGGGGGGCACAGATACGCAGTATTTT
cdr3_aa: CASSLREGGTDTQYF

clone_size: few
d_call: -
j_call: TRBJ1-1
cdr3_length: 16
v_call: TRBV7-8
cdr3_nt: TGTGCCAGCAGCCTATACGGAGGGGACTTGAACACTGAAGCTTTCTTT
cdr3_aa: CASSLYGGDLNTEAFF

clone_size: -
d_call: -
j_call: TRBJ2-1
cdr3_length: 14
v_call: TRBV6-5
cdr3_nt: TGTGCCAGCAGTTCCCTCACTAGAGTGCATGAGCAGTTCTTC
cdr3_aa: CASSSLTRVHEQFF

clone_size: -
d_call: -
j_call: TRBJ1-1
cdr3_length: 14
v_call: TRBV3-1
cdr3_nt: TGTGCCAGCAGCCCCAGTGGTCATAACACTGAAGCTTTCTTT
cdr3_aa: CASSPSGHNTEAFF

clone_size: -
d_call: TRBD1
j_call: TRBJ2-2
cdr3_length: 15
v_call: TRBV20-1
cdr3_nt: TGCAGTGCTAGGCCAGGGGGCTTTTACACCGGGGAGCTGTTTTTT
cdr3_aa: CSARPGGFYTGELFF

clone_size: few
d_call: -
j_call: TRBJ2-5
cdr3_length: 13
v_call: TRBV7-2
cdr3_nt: TGTGCCAGCAGCTCGACTCCCCAAGAGACCCAGTACTTC
cdr3_aa: CASSSTPQETQYF

clone_size: few
d_call: TRBD2
j_call: TRBJ2-3
cdr3_length: 15
v_call: TRBV5-4
cdr3_nt: TGTGCCAGCAGCTTTAGCGGGGGGGCACCAGATACGCAGTATTTT
cdr3_aa: CASSFSGGAPDTQYF

clone_size: -
d_call: -
j_call: TRBJ1-3
cdr3_length: 14
v_call: TRBV12-3/TRBV12-4
cdr3_nt: TGTGCCAGCACCACGACGGTCTCTGGAAACACCATATATTTT
cdr3_aa: CASTTTVSGNTIYF

clone_size: -
d_call: -
j_call: TRBJ1-6
cdr3_length: 15
v_call: TRBV6-6
cdr3_nt: TGTGCCAGCAGTTACTCGATCGGGGGAGATTCACCCCTCCACTTT
cdr3_aa: CASSYSIGGDSPLHF

clone_size: -
d_call: TRBD1
j_call: TRBJ2-7
cdr3_length: 12
v_call: TRBV20-1
cdr3_nt: TGCAGTGCAGTCGGACAGGGGAACGAGCAGTACTTC
cdr3_aa: CSAVGQGNEQYF

clone_size: -
d_call: -
j_call: TRBJ1-6
cdr3_length: 14
v_call: TRBV28
cdr3_nt: TGTGCCAGCAGGGGAGGACATCCCAATTCACCCCTCCACTTT
cdr3_aa: CASRGGHPNSPLHF

clone_size: many
d_call: -
j_call: TRBJ2-7
cdr3_length: 14
v_call: TRBV7-6
cdr3_nt: TGTGCCAGCAGCTCAGGAGACTTCTCCTACGAGCAGTACTTC
cdr3_aa: CASSSGDFSYEQYF

clone_size: -
d_call: -
j_call: TRBJ1-2
cdr3_length: 14
v_call: TRBV13
cdr3_nt: TGTGCCAGCAGCCCGGGCCACCAGGACTATGGCTACACCTTC
cdr3_aa: CASSPGHQDYGYTF

clone_size: -
d_call: TRBD2
j_call: TRBJ2-1
cdr3_length: 13
v_call: TRBV20-1
cdr3_nt: TGCAGTGTTGGACTAGCGGGATGGAATGAGCAGTTCTTC
cdr3_aa: CSVGLAGWNEQFF

clone_size: few
d_call: TRBD2
j_call: TRBJ2-7
cdr3_length: 15
v_call: TRBV7-2
cdr3_nt: TGTGCCAGCAGCATCTCCGGGACTAGCGGGAGCCGGCAGTACTTC
cdr3_aa: CASSISGTSGSRQYF

clone_size: -
d_call: -
j_call: TRBJ2-3
cdr3_length: 14
v_call: TRBV2
cdr3_nt: TGTGCCAGCAGGATTCAGGGCTTCACAGATACGCAGTATTTT
cdr3_aa: CASRIQGFTDTQYF

clone_size: few
d_call: -
j_call: TRBJ2-3
cdr3_length: 12
v_call: TRBV7-2
cdr3_nt: TGTGCCAGCAGCTCCCTCCACGGGACGCAGTATTTT
cdr3_aa: CASSSLHGTQYF

clone_size: few
d_call: -
j_call: TRBJ2-5
cdr3_length: 14
v_call: TRBV28
cdr3_nt: TGTGCCAGCAGCCTTAGGGGGATTGGAGAGACCCAGTACTTC
cdr3_aa: CASSLRGIGETQYF

clone_size: -
d_call: -
j_call: TRBJ2-7
cdr3_length: 13
v_call: TRBV4-3
cdr3_nt: TGCGCCAGCAGCCAAGTAACCGGTTGGGAGCAGTACTTC
cdr3_aa: CASSQVTGWEQYF

clone_size: -
d_call: -
j_call: TRBJ2-1
cdr3_length: 12
v_call: TRBV5-6
cdr3_nt: TGTGCCAGCAGCTATAACAGGGACGAGCAGTTCTTC
cdr3_aa: CASSYNRDEQFF

clone_size: few
d_call: TRBD1
j_call: TRBJ1-4
cdr3_length: 14
v_call: TRBV6-1
cdr3_nt: TGTGCCAGCAATGGACAGGGGGAAGGTGAAAAACTGTTTTTT
cdr3_aa: CASNGQGEGEKLFF

clone_size: -
d_call: -
j_call: TRBJ2-1
cdr3_length: 14
v_call: TRBV7-6
cdr3_nt: TGTGCCAGCAGCTTATTTGGGCCCTACAATGAGCAGTTCTTC
cdr3_aa: CASSLFGPYNEQFF

clone_size: once
d_call: -
j_call: TRBJ2-7
cdr3_length: 11
v_call: TRBV27
cdr3_nt: TGTGCCAGCGGACCTCTCCACGAGCAGTACTTC
cdr3_aa: CASGPLHEQYF

clone_size: -
d_call: -
j_call: TRBJ1-4
cdr3_length: 16
v_call: TRBV4-1
cdr3_nt: TGCGCCAGCAGCCAAGACAAACAGCGCTCTTGGGAAAAACTGTTTTTT
cdr3_aa: CASSQDKQRSWEKLFF